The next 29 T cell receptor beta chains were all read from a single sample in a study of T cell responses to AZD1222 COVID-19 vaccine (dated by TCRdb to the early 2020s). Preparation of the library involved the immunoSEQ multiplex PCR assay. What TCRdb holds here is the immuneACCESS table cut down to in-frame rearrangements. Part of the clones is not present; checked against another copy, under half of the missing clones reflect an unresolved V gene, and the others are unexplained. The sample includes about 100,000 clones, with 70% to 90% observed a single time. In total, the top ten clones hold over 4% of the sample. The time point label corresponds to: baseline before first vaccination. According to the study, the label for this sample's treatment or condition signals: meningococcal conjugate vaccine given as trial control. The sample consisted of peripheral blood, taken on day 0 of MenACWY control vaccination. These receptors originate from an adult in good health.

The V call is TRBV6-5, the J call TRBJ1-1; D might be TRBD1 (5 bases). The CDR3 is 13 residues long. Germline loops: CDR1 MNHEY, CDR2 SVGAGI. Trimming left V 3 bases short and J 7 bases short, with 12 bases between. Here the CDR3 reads CASSYNKGIEAFF. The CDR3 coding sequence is TGTGCCAGCAGTTATAATAAGGGGATTGAAGCTTTCTTT.

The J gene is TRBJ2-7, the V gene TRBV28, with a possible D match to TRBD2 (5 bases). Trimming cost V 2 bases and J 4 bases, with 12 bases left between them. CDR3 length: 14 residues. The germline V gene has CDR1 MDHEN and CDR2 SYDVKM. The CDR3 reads CASSLNGLSYEQYF. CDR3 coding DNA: TGTGCCAGCAGTTTAAACGGACTTTCTTACGAGCAGTACTTC.

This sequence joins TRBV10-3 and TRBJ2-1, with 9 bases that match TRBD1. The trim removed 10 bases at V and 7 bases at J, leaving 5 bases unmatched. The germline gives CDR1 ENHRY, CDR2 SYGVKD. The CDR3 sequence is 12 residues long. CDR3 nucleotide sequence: TGTGCCACCGGGGACAGGGATAATGAGCAGTTCTTC. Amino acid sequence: CATGDRDNEQFF.

This CDR3 reads CASSYSGGVETQYF. The CDR3 DNA reads TGTGCCAGCAGTTACTCAGGGGGCGTTGAGACCCAGTACTTC. The chain couples TRBV6-2 or TRBV6-3 to TRBJ2-5; 7 positions agree with TRBD1. The ends lost 0 bases at V and 5 bases at J; junction bases unmatched: 3. Germline values: CDR1 MNHEY, CDR2 SVGEGT. CDR3 length: 14 amino acids.

CDR3 sequence (DNA): TGTGCCAGCATGTTAGGGTCCGGGACTGAAGCTTTCTTT. Translated: CASMLGSGTEAFF. J is TRBJ1-1 and V is TRBV27, with D uncertain. The CDR3 covers 13 residues. CDR1 and CDR2 (germline): MNHEY, SMNVEV (reference sequence). Trimming removed 7 bases at V and 5 bases at J, with 14 bases between.

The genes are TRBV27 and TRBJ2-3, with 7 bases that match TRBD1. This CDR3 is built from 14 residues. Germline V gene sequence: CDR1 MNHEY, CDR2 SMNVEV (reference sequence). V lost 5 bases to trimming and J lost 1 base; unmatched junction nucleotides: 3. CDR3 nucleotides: TGTGCCAGCAGTCCAGGGACAGGCACAGATACGCAGTATTTT. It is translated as CASSPGTGTDTQYF.

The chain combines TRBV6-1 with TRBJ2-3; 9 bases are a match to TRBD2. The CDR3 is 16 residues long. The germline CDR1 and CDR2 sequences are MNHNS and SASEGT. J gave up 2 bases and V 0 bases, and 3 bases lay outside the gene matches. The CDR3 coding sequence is TGTGCCAGCAGTGAAGCTAGCGGGGGCTCCACAGATACGCAGTATTTT. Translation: CASSEASGGSTDTQYF.

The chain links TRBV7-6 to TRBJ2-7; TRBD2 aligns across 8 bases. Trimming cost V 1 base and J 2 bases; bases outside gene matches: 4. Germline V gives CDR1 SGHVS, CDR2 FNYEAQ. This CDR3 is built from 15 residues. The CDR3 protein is CASSLVAGGTYEQYF. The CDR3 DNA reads TGTGCCAGCAGCTTAGTGGCGGGAGGCACCTACGAGCAGTACTTC.

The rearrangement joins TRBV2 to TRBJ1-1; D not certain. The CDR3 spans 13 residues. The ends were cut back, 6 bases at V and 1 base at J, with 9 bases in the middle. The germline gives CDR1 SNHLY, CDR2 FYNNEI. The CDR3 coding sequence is TGTGCCAGCAGCCGAGACACGAACACTGAAGCTTTCTTT. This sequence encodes CASSRDTNTEAFF. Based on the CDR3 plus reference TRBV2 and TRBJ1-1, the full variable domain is EPEVTQTPSHQVTQMGQEVILRCVPISNHLYFYWYRQILGQKVEFLVSFYNNEISEKSEIFDDQFSVERPDGSNFTLKIRSTKLEDSAMYFCASSRDTNTEAFFGQGTRLTVV.

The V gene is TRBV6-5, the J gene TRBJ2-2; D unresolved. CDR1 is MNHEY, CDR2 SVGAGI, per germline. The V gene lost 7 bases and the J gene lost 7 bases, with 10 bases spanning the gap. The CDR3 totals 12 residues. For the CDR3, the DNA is TGTGCCAGCACCGCGACGGGCGGGGAGCTGTTTTTT. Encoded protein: CASTATGGELFF.

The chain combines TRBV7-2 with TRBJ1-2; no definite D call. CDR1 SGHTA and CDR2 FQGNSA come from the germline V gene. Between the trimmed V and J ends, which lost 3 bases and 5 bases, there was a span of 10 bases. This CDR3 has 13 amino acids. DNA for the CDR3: TGTGCCAGCAGCTTCGCCGGGGAGTATGGCTACACCTTC. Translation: CASSFAGEYGYTF.

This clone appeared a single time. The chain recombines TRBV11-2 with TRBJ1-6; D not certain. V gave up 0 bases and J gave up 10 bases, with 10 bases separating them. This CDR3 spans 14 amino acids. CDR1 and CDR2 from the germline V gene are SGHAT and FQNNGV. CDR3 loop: CASSLEGFLSPLHF. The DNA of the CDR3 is TGTGCCAGCAGCTTAGAGGGGTTTTTGTCACCCCTCCACTTT.

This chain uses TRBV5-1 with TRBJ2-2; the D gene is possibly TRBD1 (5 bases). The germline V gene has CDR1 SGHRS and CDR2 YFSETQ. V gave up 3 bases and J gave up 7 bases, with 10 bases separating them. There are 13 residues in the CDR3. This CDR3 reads CASSSQERGELFF. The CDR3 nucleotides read TGCGCCAGCAGCTCACAGGAACGCGGGGAGCTGTTTTTT.

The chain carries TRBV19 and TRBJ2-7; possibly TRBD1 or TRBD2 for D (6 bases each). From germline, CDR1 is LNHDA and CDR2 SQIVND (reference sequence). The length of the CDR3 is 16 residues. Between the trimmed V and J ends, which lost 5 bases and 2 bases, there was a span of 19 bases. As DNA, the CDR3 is TGTGCCAGTAGTTCACGGACAGCTGGAGGGCCCTACGAGCAGTACTTC. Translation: CASSSRTAGGPYEQYF. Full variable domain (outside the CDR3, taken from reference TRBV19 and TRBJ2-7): DGGITQSPKYLFRKEGQNVTLSCEQNLNHDAMYWYRQDPGQGLRLIYYSQIVNDFQKGDIAEGYSVSREKKESFPLTVTSAQKNPTAFYLCASSSRTAGGPYEQYFGPGTRLTVT.

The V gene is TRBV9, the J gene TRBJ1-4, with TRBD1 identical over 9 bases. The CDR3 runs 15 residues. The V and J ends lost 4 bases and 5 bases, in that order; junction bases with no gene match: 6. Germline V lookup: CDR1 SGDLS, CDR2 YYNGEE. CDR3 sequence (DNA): TGTGCCAGCAGCCCATCCGGGACAGGGAATGAAAAACTGTTTTTT. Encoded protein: CASSPSGTGNEKLFF.

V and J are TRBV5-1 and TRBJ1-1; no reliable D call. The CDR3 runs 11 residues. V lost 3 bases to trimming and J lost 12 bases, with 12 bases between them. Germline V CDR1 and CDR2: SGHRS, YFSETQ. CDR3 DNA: TGCGCCAGCAGCTCCGGTTCGGGGTCTTTCTTT. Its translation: CASSSGSGSFF.

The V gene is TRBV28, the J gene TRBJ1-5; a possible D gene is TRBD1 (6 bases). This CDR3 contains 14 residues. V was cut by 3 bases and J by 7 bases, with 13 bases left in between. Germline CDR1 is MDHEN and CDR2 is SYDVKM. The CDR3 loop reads CASSFPLGGQPQHF. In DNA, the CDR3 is TGTGCCAGCAGTTTTCCACTGGGGGGCCAGCCCCAGCATTTT.

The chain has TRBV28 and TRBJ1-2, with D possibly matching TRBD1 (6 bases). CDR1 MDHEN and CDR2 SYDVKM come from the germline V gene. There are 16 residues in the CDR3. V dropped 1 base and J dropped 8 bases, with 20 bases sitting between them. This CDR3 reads CASSLLSGERLGGYTF. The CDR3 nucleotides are TGTGCCAGCAGTTTATTATCAGGGGAGCGGTTAGGAGGCTACACCTTC.

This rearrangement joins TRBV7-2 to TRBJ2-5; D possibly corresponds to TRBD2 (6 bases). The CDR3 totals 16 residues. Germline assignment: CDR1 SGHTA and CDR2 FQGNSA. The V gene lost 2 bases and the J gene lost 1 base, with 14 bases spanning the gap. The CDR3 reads CASSLFGGVGQETQYF. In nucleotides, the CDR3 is TGTGCCAGCAGCTTATTTGGAGGGGTGGGCCAAGAGACCCAGTACTTC. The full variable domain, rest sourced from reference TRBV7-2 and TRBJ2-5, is GAGVSQSPSNKVTEKGKDVELRCDPISGHTALYWYRQSLGQGLEFLIYFQGNSAPDKSGLPSDRFSAERTGGSVSTLTIQRTQQEDSAVYLCASSLFGGVGQETQYFGPGTRLLVL.

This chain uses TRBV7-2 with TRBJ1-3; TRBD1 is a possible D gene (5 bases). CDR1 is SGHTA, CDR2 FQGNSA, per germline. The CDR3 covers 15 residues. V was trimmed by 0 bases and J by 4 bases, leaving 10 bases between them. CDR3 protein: CASSLARGAGNTIYF. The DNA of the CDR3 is TGTGCCAGCAGCTTAGCAAGGGGTGCCGGAAACACCATATATTTT. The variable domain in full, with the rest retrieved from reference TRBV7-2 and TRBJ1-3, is GAGVSQSPSNKVTEKGKDVELRCDPISGHTALYWYRQSLGQGLEFLIYFQGNSAPDKSGLPSDRFSAERTGGSVSTLTIQRTQQEDSAVYLCASSLARGAGNTIYFGEGSWLTVV.

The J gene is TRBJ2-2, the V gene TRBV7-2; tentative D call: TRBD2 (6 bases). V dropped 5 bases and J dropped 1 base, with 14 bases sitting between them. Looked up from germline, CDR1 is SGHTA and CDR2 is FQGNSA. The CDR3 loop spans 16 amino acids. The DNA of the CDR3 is TGTGCCAGCAGCGGACTCCCGGGGGTGAACACCGGGGAGCTGTTTTTT. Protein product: CASSGLPGVNTGELFF. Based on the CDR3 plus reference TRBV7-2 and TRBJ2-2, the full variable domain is GAGVSQSPSNKVTEKGKDVELRCDPISGHTALYWYRQSLGQGLEFLIYFQGNSAPDKSGLPSDRFSAERTGGSVSTLTIQRTQQEDSAVYLCASSGLPGVNTGELFFGEGSRLTVL.

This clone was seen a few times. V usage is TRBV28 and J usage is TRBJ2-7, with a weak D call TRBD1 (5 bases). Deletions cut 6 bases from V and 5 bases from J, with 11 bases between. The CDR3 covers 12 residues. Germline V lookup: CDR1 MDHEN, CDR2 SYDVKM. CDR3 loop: CASSEGVHEQYF. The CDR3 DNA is TGTGCCAGCAGCGAAGGGGTCCACGAGCAGTACTTC.

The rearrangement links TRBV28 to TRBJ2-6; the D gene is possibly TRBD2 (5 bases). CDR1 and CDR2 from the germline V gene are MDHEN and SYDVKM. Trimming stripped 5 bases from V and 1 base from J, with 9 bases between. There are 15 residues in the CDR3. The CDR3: CASSARGSGANVLTF. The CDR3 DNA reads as TGTGCCAGCAGTGCGCGAGGGTCTGGGGCCAACGTCCTGACTTTC.

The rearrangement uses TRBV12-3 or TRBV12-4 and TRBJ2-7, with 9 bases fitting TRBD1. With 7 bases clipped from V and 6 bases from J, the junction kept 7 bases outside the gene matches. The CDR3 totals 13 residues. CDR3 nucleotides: TGTGCCAGCACCACGGGACAGGGACGCGAGCAGTACTTC. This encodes CASTTGQGREQYF.

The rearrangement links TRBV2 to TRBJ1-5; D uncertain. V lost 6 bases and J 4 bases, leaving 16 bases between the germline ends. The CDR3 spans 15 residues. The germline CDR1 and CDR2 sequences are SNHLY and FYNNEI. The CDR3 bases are TGTGCCAGCAGGTCCTCGCTAGGATATAATCAGCCCCAGCATTTT. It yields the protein CASRSSLGYNQPQHF.

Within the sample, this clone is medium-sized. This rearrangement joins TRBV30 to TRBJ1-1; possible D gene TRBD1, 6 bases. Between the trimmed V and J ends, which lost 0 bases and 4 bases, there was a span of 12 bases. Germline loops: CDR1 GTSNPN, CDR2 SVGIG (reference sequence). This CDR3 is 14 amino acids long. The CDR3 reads CAWSVPRGATEAFF. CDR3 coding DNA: TGTGCCTGGAGTGTACCCAGGGGTGCCACTGAAGCTTTCTTT.

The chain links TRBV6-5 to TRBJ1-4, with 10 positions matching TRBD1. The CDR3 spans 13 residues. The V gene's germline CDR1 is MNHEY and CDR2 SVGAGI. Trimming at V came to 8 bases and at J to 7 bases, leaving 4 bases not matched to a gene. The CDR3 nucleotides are TGTGCCAGCGGCCGGGACAGGGGTGAAAAACTGTTTTTT. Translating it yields CASGRDRGEKLFF.

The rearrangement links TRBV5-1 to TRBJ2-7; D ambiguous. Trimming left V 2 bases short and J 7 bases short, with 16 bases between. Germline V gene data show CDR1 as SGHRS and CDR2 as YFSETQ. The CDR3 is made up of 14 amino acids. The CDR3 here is CASSFGTVGVEQYF. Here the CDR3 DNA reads TGCGCCAGCAGCTTCGGTACAGTGGGTGTAGAGCAGTACTTC.

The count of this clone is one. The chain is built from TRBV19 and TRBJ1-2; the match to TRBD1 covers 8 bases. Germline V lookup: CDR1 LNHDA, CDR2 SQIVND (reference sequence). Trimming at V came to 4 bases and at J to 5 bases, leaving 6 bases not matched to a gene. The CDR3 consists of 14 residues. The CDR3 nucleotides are TGTGCCAGTAGTACCGATGACAGGGGTTATGGCTACACCTTC. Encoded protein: CASSTDDRGYGYTF.